Below, 6 T cell receptor beta chains from the same sample are listed, as sequenced in a study of cytomegalovirus exposure and HLA in healthy donors. It was with 60 Vbeta and 13 Jbeta primers that the PCR ran. Sequencing was performed with immunoSEQ multiplex PCR; in TCRdb, only in-frame clones are kept and a portion is missing. The ten top clones account for 5.3%, within a sample of fewer than 70,000 clones. The sample taken for sequencing was PBMCs. All receptors derive from a man aged 25-45 years in good health and CMV-seropositive.

The chain has TRBV5-1 and TRBJ1-2, with D possibly being TRBD1 (6 bases). Trimming removed 4 bases from V and 4 bases from J, with 17 bases in between. In germline, CDR1 is SGHRS, CDR2 YFSETQ. There are 15 residues in the CDR3. CDR3 sequence reads: CASSLQTDRSYGYTF. The CDR3 DNA follows: TGCGCCAGCAGCCTCCAAACCGACAGGAGCTATGGCTACACCTTC.

The V and J genes are TRBV5-8 and TRBJ2-7; the match to TRBD1 covers 7 bases. The V and J ends lost 5 bases and 5 bases, in that order; junction bases with no gene match: 10. This CDR3 contains 14 residues. The germline V gene has CDR1 SGHTS and CDR2 YDEGEE. DNA for the CDR3: TGTGCCAGCAGACACAGGGGAGAAAGGAACGAGCAGTACTTC. Encoded protein: CASRHRGERNEQYF. Full variable domain (missing parts from reference TRBV5-8 and TRBJ2-7): EAGVTQSPTHLIKTRGQQATLRCSPISGHTSVYWYQQALGLGLQFLLWYDEGEERNRGNFPPRFSGRQFPNYSSELNVNALELEDSALYLCASRHRGERNEQYFGPGTRLTVT.

The chain has TRBV18 and TRBJ1-1, with 9 nucleotides matching TRBD1. J was trimmed by 4 bases and V by 5 bases; bases with no gene match: 2. The CDR3 extends over 13 amino acids. Germline-derived CDR1 and CDR2 are KGHSH and LQKENI. The CDR3 loop reads CASSTGGGTEAFF. The CDR3 region has the DNA TGTGCCAGCTCAACAGGGGGCGGCACTGAAGCTTTCTTT.

V and J are TRBV4-1 and TRBJ1-1; TRBD1 matches 8 bases. V gave up 0 bases and J gave up 0 bases; unmatched junction bases: 6. The CDR3 contains 17 residues. Germline V lookup: CDR1 MGHRA, CDR2 YSYEKL. The CDR3 DNA reads as TGCGCCAGCAGCCAAGATCTGGGACAGGTGATGAACACTGAAGCTTTCTTT. It encodes CASSQDLGQVMNTEAFF.

The genes are TRBV4-2 and TRBJ1-1; unclear D gene. The CDR3 contains 13 residues. Germline V gene lookup returns CDR1 LGHNA and CDR2 YNFKEQ. Trimming took 0 bases from V and 13 from J, leaving 15 bases between them. CDR3 bases: TGTGCCAGCAGCCAAGATCTGGTGGAGATGGTTTTCTTT. This codes for CASSQDLVEMVFF.

As DNA, the CDR3 is TGTGCCAGCAGCCAAAACCCGGCGGCAGAAGAGGAGCAGTACTTC. Protein sequence: CASSQNPAAEEEQYF. The chain is built from TRBV4-2 and TRBJ2-7; no reliable D call. V shed 2 bases and J shed 7 bases, with 18 bases lying between them. The CDR3 is 15 residues long. CDR1 is LGHNA and CDR2 is YNFKEQ in the germline V gene.